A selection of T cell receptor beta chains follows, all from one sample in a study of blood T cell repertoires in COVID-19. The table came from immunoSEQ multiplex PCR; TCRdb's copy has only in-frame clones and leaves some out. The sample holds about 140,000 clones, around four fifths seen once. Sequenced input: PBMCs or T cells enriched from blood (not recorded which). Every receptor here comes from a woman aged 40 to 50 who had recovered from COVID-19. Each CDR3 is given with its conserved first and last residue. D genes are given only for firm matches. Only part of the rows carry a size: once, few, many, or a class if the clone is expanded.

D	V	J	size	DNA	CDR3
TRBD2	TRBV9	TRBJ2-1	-	TGTGCCAGCAGTTCGGGTGGGACTAGTGGTGATGAGCAGTTCTTC	CASSSGGTSGDEQFF
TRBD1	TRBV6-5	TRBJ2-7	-	TGTGCCAGCAGCCCCCGGACAGGGACCTACGAGCAGTACTTC	CASSPRTGTYEQYF
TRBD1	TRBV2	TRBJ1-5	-	TGTGCCAGCAGTGTAGTTTTAGGACAGGGGGGCAATCAGCCCCAGCATTTT	CASSVVLGQGGNQPQHF
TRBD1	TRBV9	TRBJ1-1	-	TGTGCCAGCAGCGTCCGACAGGGGTGGGACACTGAAGCTTTCTTT	CASSVRQGWDTEAFF
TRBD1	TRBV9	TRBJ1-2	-	TGTGCCAGCAGCGTAGACCAGGGGGCTGTCTATGGCTACACCTTC	CASSVDQGAVYGYTF
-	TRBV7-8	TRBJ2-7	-	TGTGCCAGCAGCTTACGGCAGGGGCTCTACGAGCAGTACTTC	CASSLRQGLYEQYF
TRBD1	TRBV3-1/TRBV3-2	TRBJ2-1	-	TGTGCCAGCAGGCAACGAGGGACAGGGGAGTGGAATGAGCAGTTCTTC	CASRQRGTGEWNEQFF
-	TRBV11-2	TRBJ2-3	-	TGTGCCAGCAGCCGAACCCTTGGGGGGGCCCCAGATACGCAGTATTTT	CASSRTLGGAPDTQYF
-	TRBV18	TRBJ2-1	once	TGTGCCAGCTCCTCCACGGGAGGGGGCGGGAAGAATGAGCAGTTCTTC	CASSSTGGGGKNEQFF
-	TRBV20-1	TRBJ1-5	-	TGCAGTGCTAGTTCGGGACACCTAAATCAGCCCCAGCATTTT	CSASSGHLNQPQHF
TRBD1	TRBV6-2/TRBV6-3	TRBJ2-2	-	TGTGCCAGCAGTTACTCACAGGGGGGGAACACCGGGGAGCTGTTTTTT	CASSYSQGGNTGELFF
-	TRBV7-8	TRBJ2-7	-	TGTGCCAGCAGCTTAGCGTATGGTCAGGACAGTTACGAGCAGTACTTC	CASSLAYGQDSYEQYF
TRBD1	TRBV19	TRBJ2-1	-	TGTGCCAGTAGTACGACAGGGGGCAATGAGCAGTTCTTC	CASSTTGGNEQFF
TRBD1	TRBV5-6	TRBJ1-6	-	TGTGCCAGCAGCCCGGACAGGGGGAATTCACCCCTCCACTTT	CASSPDRGNSPLHF
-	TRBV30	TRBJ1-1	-	TGTGCCTGGAGTCACAACTCGGGGGTTGGGACTGAAGCTTTCTTT	CAWSHNSGVGTEAFF
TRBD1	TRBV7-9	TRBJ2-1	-	TGTGCCAGCAGCCACAGGGGCAATGAGCAGTTCTTC	CASSHRGNEQFF
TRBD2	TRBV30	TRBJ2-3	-	TGTGCCTGGGGGGGAGGGGTCGGAGATACGCAGTATTTT	CAWGGGVGDTQYF
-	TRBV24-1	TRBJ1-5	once	TGTGCCACCAGTGATAGTAAGGGGGACGGGAGGGGCAATCAGCCCCAGCATTTT	CATSDSKGDGRGNQPQHF
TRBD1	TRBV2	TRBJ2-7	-	TGTGCCAGCAGTGAAATTTTGGCAGGGGGTTTCGACGAGCAGTACTTC	CASSEILAGGFDEQYF
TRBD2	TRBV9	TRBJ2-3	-	TGTGCCAGCAGCGTAACCCCCGGGACTAGCGGGAGTCGAACCATGGATACGCAGTATTTT	CASSVTPGTSGSRTMDTQYF
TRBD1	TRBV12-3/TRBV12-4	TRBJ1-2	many	TGTGCCAGCACCCTGGACAGGGCCTATGGCTACACCTTC	CASTLDRAYGYTF
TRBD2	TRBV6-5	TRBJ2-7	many	TGTGCCAGCAGGCAGCGGGAGGTCCCCTACGAGCAGTACTTC	CASRQREVPYEQYF
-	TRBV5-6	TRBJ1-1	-	TGTGCCAGCACCGCCTGGCGGGCTGAAGCTTTCTTT	CASTAWRAEAFF
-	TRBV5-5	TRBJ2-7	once	TGTGCCAGCAGCTTGAATCCGAGCTCCTACGAGCAGTACTTC	CASSLNPSSYEQYF
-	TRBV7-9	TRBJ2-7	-	TGTGCCAGCAGCCCGTCCTCCTACGAGCAGTACTTC	CASSPSSYEQYF
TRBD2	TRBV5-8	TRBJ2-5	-	TGTGCCAGCAGCTCTAGCGGGAATCCCCCACAAGAGACCCAGTACTTC	CASSSSGNPPQETQYF
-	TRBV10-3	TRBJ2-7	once	TGTACCCCAGCGAGGCAGTACTTC	CTPARQYF
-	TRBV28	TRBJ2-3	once	TGTGCCAGCAGTTTATCACGCGGCACAGATACGCAGTATTTT	CASSLSRGTDTQYF
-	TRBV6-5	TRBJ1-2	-	TGTGCCACAGATGGAAGGGGCGGCTACACCTTC	CATDGRGGYTF
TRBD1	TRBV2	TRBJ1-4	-	TGTGCCAGCAGGGGACAGCGGGGGTCGGAAAAACTGTTTTTT	CASRGQRGSEKLFF
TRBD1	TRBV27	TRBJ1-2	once	TGTGCCAGCAGTTTAACATGGACAGGGGAGGTTGGCTACACCTTC	CASSLTWTGEVGYTF
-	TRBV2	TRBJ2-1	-	TGTGCCAGCAGTGTATACAATGAGCAGTTCTTC	CASSVYNEQFF
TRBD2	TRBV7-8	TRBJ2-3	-	TGTGCCAGCAGCCTACTAGCGGGAGGCACAGATACGCAGTATTTT	CASSLLAGGTDTQYF
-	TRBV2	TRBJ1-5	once	TGTGCCAGCAGCCTACAGGGCAGCAATCAGCCCCAGCATTTT	CASSLQGSNQPQHF
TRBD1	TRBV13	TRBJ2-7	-	TGTGCCAGCATTCCTCAGGGGGCGTTATTCCACGAGCAGTACTTC	CASIPQGALFHEQYF
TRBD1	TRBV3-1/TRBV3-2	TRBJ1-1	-	TGTGCCAGCAGCCAAGATCTTATGACAGGGACAAGGACTGAAGCTTTCTTT	CASSQDLMTGTRTEAFF
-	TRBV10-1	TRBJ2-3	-	TGCGCCAGCAGTGAGGGTCCCACCGGGGCAGATACGCAGTATTTT	CASSEGPTGADTQYF
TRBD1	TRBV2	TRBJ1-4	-	TGTGCCAGCAGTGAGGAGAGACAGGGTGTTAAAGTGTTTTTT	CASSEERQGVKVFF
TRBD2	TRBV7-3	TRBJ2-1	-	TGTGCCAGCAGCTCTAGCGGGAGTGTCAATGAGCAGTTCTTC	CASSSSGSVNEQFF
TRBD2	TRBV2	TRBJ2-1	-	TGTGCCAGCAGGAGCGGGACTAGCGGGACAGATGAGCAGTTCTTC	CASRSGTSGTDEQFF